This T cell receptor (beta chain) was captured in a study of shared clonotypes between healthy human individuals. Notes on the study in general: Clonotype sharing among donors was thought likely to change with sequencing depth. Clonotypes that were shared across a few donors made up around 5.5% of naive CD4 clonotypes. Owing to a small donor count, the genetic and exposure-history diversity represented was limited.

Germline CDR1 is LNHNV and CDR2 is YYDKDF (reference sequence). With 5 bases removed from V and 2 bases from J, the gap between germline ends came to 9 bases. This CDR3 has 13 residues. Concerning this clone itself: The antigen remains unidentified.

Per sorted-subset replicate PCR, input was roughly 220 ng DNA, representing about 29,000 T cell genomes. The method was immunoSEQ multiplex PCR; TCRdb's version includes in-frame clones alone and lacks a portion of them. Of about 1.1 million clones in the sample, approximately 80% were seen once. The V and J genes are TRBV15 and TRBJ1-1, with no clear D. The sample taken for sequencing was memory CD4+ T cells from PBMCs. Subset denoted: CD45RA-negative fraction. The receptor's source is a man between 18 and 35 years old in good health. Some clones in this sample may be carry-over from other donors' samples. The CDR3 DNA is TGTGCCACCAGCTATCAGTTTAACACTGAAGCTTTCTTT. It yields the protein CATSYQFNTEAFF. Based on the CDR3 plus reference TRBV15 and TRBJ1-1, the full variable domain is DAMVIQNPRYQVTQFGKPVTLSCSQTLNHNVMYWYQQKSSQAPKLLFHYYDKDFNNEADTPDNFQSRRPNTSFCFLDIRSPGLGDTAMYLCATSYQFNTEAFFGQGTRLTVV.